Sequencing of this TCR beta chain was carried out in a study of blood T cell repertoires in COVID-19 (dated by TCRdb to about 2020). Turning to the overall study: Samples from collaborators originated in the United States, Italy and Spain and spanned both the acute and convalescent phases of COVID-19. The material from the prospective study consisted of cDNA or gDNA derived from T cells, B-cell-depleted T cells, or PBMCs. Deeply sampled blood TCRbeta repertoires from subjects exposed to, actively infected with, or recovered from COVID-19 were included in the dataset. The repertoires were released in a freely available public database intended as a resource for research on the immune response to SARS-CoV-2. The samples were drawn from the first 160 participants of the ongoing ImmuneRACE study and from roughly 1,300 subjects provided by 6 global collaborators. Nearly every sample came with metadata listing a de-identified subject ID, COVID-19 status, age in years and sex. Where HLA class I and class II types were available, the types were taken from metadata supplied by the sample provider, not from assay-based typing.

The CDR3, cysteine through phenylalanine, is 14 amino acids long. Just CDR3 DNA is preserved here, 42 bases in frame from base 1. Trimming removed 7 bases from V and 2 bases from J; the gene matches leave 8 bases unexplained. The germline V gene encodes CDR1 SNHLY and CDR2 FYNNEI. At one collaborating source in Seattle, patients were enrolled during active infection and were followed longitudinally through the course of disease. Each collaborating institution followed its own protocols to collect whole blood in K2EDTA tubes. For TCRbeta analysis, collaborators shipped samples as frozen whole blood, isolated PBMCs, or DNA extracted from either of those sample types. Overall study results and their limits: The amount of clinical and demographic metadata varied by source and participant and was provided uncurated.

TCRbeta CDR3 regions were amplified from genomic DNA by means of the immunoSEQ Assay, a bias-controlled multiplex PCR. For the original study's pipeline: The number of nucleated cells in each sample was estimated by amplification of reference gene primers within the assay. Sequence reads were collapsed and filtered to measure the absolute abundance of every unique TCRbeta CDR3 rearrangement. For each sample, productive Simpson clonality was calculated by taking the square root of Simpson's diversity index across productive rearrangements. The clones in this table, taken by TCRdb from immuneACCESS, are in-frame only. Not every clone is retained; where verified, under half of the shortfall comes from an unresolved V gene, and the cause of the rest is unknown. The V and J calls and clone size come from that table; D and trimming were worked out from the DNA. This sample is represented by some 290,000 clones; around 87% of them were singletons. About 1% of the sample is held by the ten biggest clonotypes.

This clone has a handful of counts. The target of this receptor is not known. No base qualities exist here, and no much larger clone lies one base off it. Sequencing used peripheral blood. The source is a woman in her thirties or forties with COVID-19, enrolled during active disease. The chain joins TRBV2 to TRBJ2-7; 7 nucleotides in the junction match TRBD1. Here the CDR3 is given as CASNRQGGTYEQYF. The DNA sequence is as follows: TGTGCCAGCAACCGACAGGGTGGGACCTACGAGCAGTACTTC.